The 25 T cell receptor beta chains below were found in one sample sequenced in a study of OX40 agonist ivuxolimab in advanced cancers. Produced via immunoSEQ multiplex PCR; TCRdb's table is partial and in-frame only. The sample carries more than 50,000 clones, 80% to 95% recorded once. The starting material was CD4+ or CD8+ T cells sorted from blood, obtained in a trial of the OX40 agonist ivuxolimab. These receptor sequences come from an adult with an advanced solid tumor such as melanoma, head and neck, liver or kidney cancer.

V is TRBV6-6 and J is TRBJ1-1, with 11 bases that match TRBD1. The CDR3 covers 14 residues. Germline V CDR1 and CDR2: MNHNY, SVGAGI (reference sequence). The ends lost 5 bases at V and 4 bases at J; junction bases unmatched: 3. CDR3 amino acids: CASSRDRGGTEAFF. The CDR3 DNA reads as TGTGCCAGCAGTAGGGACAGGGGGGGCACTGAAGCTTTCTTT.

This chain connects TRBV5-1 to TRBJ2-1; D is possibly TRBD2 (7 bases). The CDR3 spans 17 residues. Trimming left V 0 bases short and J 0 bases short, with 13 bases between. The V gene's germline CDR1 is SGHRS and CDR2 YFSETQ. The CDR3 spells CASSLEGGLSSYNEQFF. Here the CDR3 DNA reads TGCGCCAGCAGCTTGGAGGGGGGGCTCAGCTCCTACAATGAGCAGTTCTTC.

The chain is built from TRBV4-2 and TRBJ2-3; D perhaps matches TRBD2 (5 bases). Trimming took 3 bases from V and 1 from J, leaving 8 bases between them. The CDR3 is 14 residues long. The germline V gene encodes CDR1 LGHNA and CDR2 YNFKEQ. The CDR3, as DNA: TGTGCCAGCAGCCAGGGAGAGGGCACAGATACGCAGTATTTT. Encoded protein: CASSQGEGTDTQYF.

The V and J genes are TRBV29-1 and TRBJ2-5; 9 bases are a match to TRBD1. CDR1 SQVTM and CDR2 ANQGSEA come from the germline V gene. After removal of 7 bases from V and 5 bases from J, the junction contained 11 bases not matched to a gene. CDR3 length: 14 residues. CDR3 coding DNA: TGCAGCGGTATCCGGGACAGGGAGAGTGAGACCCAGTACTTC. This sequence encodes CSGIRDRESETQYF.

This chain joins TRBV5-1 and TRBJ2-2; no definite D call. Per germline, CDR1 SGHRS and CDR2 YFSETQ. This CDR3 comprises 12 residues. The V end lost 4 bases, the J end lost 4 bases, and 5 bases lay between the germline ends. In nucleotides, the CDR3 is TGCGCCAGCAGCCGGCTCACCGGGGAGCTGTTTTTT. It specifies CASSRLTGELFF.

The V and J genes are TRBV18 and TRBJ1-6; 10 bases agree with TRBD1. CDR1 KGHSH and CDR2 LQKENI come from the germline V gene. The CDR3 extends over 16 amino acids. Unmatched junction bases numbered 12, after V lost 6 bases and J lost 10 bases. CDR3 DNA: TGTGCCAGCTCCCTACTTCCCGGGACAGGGGACTCACCCCTCCACTTT. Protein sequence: CASSLLPGTGDSPLHF.

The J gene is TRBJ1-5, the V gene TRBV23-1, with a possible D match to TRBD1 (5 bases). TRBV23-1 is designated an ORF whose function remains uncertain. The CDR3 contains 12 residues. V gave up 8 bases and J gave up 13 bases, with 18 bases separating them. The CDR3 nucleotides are TGCGCCAGCGTCACTCCACGACAGAAACAGCATTTT. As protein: CASVTPRQKQHF.

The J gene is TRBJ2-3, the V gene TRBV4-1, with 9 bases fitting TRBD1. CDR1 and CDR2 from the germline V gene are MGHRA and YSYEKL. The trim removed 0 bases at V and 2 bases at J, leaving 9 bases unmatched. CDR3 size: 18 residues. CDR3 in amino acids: CASSQESIGTGNTDTQYF. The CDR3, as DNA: TGCGCCAGCAGCCAAGAATCCATCGGGACAGGGAACACAGATACGCAGTATTTT.

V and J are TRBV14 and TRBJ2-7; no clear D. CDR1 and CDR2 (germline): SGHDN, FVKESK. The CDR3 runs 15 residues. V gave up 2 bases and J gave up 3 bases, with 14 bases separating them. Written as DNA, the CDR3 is TGTGCCAGCAGCCAATCGGCGAATTATTTCTACGAGCAGTACTTC. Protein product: CASSQSANYFYEQYF.

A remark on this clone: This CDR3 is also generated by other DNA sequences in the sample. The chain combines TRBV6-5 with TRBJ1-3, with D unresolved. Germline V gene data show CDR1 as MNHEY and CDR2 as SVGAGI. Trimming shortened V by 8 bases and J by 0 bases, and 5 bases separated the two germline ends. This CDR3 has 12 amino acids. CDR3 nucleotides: TGTGCCAGCCGAAGCTCTGGAAACACCATATATTTT. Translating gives CASRSSGNTIYF.

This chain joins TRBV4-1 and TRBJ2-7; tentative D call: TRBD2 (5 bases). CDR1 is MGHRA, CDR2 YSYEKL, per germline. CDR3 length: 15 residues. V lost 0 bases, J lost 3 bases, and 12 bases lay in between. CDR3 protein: CASSQDLGVFYEQYF. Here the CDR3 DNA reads TGCGCCAGCAGCCAAGATCTCGGGGTCTTCTACGAGCAGTACTTC.

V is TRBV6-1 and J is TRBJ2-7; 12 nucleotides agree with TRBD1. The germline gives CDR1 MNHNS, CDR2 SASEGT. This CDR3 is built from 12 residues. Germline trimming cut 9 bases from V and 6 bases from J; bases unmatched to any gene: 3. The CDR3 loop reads CARGTGGSEQYF. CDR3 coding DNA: TGTGCCAGGGGGACAGGGGGCTCCGAGCAGTACTTC.

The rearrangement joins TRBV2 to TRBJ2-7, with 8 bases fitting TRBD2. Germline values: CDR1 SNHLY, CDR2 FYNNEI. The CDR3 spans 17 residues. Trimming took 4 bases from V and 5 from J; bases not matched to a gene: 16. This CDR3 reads CASSASGTRAGGHEQYF. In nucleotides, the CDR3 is TGTGCCAGCAGTGCATCCGGGACTAGAGCTGGAGGGCACGAGCAGTACTTC. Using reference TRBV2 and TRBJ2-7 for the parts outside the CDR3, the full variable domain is EPEVTQTPSHQVTQMGQEVILRCVPISNHLYFYWYRQILGQKVEFLVSFYNNEISEKSEIFDDQFSVERPDGSNFTLKIRSTKLEDSAMYFCASSASGTRAGGHEQYFGPGTRLTVT.

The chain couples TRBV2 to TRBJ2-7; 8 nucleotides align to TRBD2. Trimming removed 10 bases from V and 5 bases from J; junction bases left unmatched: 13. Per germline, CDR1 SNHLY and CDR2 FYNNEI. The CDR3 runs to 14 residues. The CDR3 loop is CATTLGTRNDEQYF. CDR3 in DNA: TGTGCCACGACACTAGGGACTAGAAACGACGAGCAGTACTTC.

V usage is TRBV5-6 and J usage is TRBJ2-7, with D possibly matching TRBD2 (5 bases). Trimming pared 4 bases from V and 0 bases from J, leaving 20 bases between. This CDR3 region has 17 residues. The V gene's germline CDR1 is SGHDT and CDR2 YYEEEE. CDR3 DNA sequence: TGTGCCAGCAGCGGTAAGAGGAGCGGCAGGAGCTCCTACGAGCAGTACTTC. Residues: CASSGKRSGRSSYEQYF.

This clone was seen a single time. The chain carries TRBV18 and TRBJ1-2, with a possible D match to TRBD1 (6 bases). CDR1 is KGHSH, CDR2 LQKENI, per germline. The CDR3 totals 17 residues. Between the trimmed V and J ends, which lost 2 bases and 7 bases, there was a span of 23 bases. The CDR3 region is CASSPTPASGLQGGYTF. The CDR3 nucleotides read TGTGCCAGCTCACCAACCCCCGCCAGCGGCTTACAGGGTGGCTACACCTTC. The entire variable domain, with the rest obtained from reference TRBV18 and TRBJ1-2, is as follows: NAGVMQNPRHLVRRRGQEARLRCSPMKGHSHVYWYRQLPEEGLKFMVYLQKENIIDESGMPKERFSAEFPKEGPSILRIQQVVRGDSAAYFCASSPTPASGLQGGYTFGSGTRLTVV.

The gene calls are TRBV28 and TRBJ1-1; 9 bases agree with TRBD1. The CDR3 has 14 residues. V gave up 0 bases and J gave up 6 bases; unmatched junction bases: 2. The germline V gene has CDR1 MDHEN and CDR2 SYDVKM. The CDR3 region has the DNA TGTGCCAGCAGTTTATGGACAGGGGGAGCTGAAGCTTTCTTT. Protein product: CASSLWTGGAEAFF.

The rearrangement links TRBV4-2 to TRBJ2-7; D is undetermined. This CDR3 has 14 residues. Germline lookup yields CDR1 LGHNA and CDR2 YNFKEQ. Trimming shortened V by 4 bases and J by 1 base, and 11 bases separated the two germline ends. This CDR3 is CASSPSEDSYEQYF. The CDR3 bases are TGTGCCAGCAGCCCAAGTGAGGATTCCTACGAGCAGTACTTC.

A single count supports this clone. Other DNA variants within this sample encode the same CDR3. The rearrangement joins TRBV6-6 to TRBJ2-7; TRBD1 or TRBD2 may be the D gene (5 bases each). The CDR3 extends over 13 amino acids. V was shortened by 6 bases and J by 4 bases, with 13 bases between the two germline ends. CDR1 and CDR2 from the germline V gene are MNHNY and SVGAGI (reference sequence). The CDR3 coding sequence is TGTGCCAGCAGCCGGGACCCACGATACGAGCAGTACTTC. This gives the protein CASSRDPRYEQYF.

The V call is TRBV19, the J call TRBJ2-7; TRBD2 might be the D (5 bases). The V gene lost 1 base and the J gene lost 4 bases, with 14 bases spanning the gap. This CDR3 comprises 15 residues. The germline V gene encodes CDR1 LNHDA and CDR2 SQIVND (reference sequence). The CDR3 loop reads CASSIGGSRFYEQYF. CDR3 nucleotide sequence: TGTGCCAGTAGTATAGGAGGGAGCAGGTTTTACGAGCAGTACTTC.

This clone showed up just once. In DNA, the CDR3 is TGTGCCAGCAGCTTAGCGCCGGGACACTACTACGAGCAGTACTTC. This codes for CASSLAPGHYYEQYF. The chain couples TRBV7-9 to TRBJ2-5; tentatively, D is TRBD1 (6 bases). The J call is in doubt because the DNA end fits TRBJ2-7 better. This CDR3 is built from 15 residues. Germline CDR1 is SEHNR and CDR2 is FQNEAQ (reference sequence).

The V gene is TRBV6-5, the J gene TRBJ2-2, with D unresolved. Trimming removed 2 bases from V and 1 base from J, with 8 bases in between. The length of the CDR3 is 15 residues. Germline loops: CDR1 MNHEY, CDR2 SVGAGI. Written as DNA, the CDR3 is TGTGCCAGCAGTTACGACCTTATGAACACCGGGGAGCTGTTTTTT. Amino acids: CASSYDLMNTGELFF.

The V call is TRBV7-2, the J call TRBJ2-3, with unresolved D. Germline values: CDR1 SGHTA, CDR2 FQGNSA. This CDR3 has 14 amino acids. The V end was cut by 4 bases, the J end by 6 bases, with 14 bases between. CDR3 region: CASSYDLWLDTQYF. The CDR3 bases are TGTGCCAGCAGCTATGACCTTTGGCTCGATACGCAGTATTTT.

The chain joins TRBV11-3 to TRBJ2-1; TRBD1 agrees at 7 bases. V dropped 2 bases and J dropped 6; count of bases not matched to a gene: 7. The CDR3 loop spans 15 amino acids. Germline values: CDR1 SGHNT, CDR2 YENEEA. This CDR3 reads CASSLRGQVGNEQFF. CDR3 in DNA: TGTGCCAGCAGCTTAAGGGGGCAGGTCGGCAATGAGCAGTTCTTC.

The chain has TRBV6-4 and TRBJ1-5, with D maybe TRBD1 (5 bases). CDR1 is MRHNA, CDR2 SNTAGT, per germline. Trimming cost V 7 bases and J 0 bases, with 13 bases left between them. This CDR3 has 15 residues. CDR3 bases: TGTGCCAGCACCCTGACAGTTTATAGCAATCAGCCCCAGCATTTT. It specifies CASTLTVYSNQPQHF.